The 31 T cell receptor beta chains in this list originate from one sample, sequenced in a study of identical twins. A single record per CDR3 protein comes from TCRdb applying MiXCR to the 5' RACE reads. The sample shows about 200,000 distinct CDR3 sequences, 6.5% to 8% of them seen only once. These data are also associated with another study on T cells expressing NK-cell markers.

The sequenced sample consisted of CD8+ T cells sorted from blood. Receptors were obtained from a woman aged 18 to 35 in good health.

V usage is TRBV6-5 and J usage is TRBJ2-3; 7 bases agree with TRBD2. Per the germline V gene, CDR1 is MNHEY and CDR2 is SVGAGI. The V segment lost 2 bases and the J segment 2 bases; nucleotides outside the gene matches: 4. The CDR3 contains 15 residues. This chain's CDR3 is CASSYAGDPTDTQYF. The CDR3 DNA reads TGTGCCAGCAGTTACGCGGGGGACCCCACAGATACGCAGTATTTT.

The CDR3 protein is CASSYGQVTFF. CDR3 sequence (DNA): TGTGCCAGCAGTTATGGACAGGTGACTTTCTTT. The chain links TRBV27 to TRBJ1-1; the match to TRBD1 covers 7 bases. The CDR3 extends over 11 amino acids. From germline, CDR1 is MNHEY and CDR2 SMNVEV (reference sequence). V was clipped by 4 bases and J by 12 bases; unmatched bases: 5.

The rearrangement links TRBV29-1 to TRBJ1-1, with D uncertain. The CDR3 is made up of 12 amino acids. CDR1 and CDR2 from the germline V gene are SQVTM and ANQGSEA. The ends were cut back, 6 bases at V and 0 bases at J, with 8 bases in the middle. The CDR3 region is CSVQVVNTEAFF. The CDR3 DNA reads TGCAGCGTCCAAGTCGTGAACACTGAAGCTTTCTTT.

This clonotype has a handful of counts. This chain links TRBV5-8 with TRBJ2-7; D uncertain. The CDR3 length is 15 residues. V gave up 1 base and J gave up 6 bases, with 17 bases separating them. The germline CDR1 and CDR2 sequences are SGHTS and YDEGEE. CDR3 sequence reads: CASSLHYGGSREQYF. CDR3 in DNA: TGTGCCAGCAGCTTGCATTACGGCGGCTCGCGCGAGCAGTACTTC.

The chain links TRBV12-3 or TRBV12-4 to TRBJ1-1; unclear D gene. The CDR3 runs to 12 residues. Trimming cost V 10 bases and J 1 base, with 10 bases left between them. The CDR3 sequence: CATLPGNTEAFF. The DNA for the CDR3 is TGTGCCACCCTGCCCGGGAACACTGAAGCTTTCTTT.

This clonotype was counted only a few times. The chain joins TRBV4-2 to TRBJ2-5, with 8 bases identical to TRBD1. With 3 bases clipped from V and 5 bases from J, the junction kept 11 bases outside the gene matches. The CDR3 has 16 residues. CDR1 and CDR2 from the germline V gene are LGHNA and YNFKEQ. The CDR3 loop is CASSQLIVPGGETQYF. CDR3 coding DNA: TGTGCCAGCAGCCAGCTAATTGTCCCAGGGGGCGAGACCCAGTACTTC.

This clonotype was detected ten times or more. This chain connects TRBV6-1 to TRBJ2-7; the D is unclear. CDR1 MNHNS and CDR2 SASEGT come from the germline V gene. This CDR3 has 16 residues. Between the trimmed V and J ends, which lost 10 bases and 0 bases, there was a span of 22 bases. CDR3 in amino acids: CAISEQTWASSYEQYF. The CDR3 nucleotides read TGTGCCATCTCGGAGCAGACCTGGGCAAGCTCCTACGAGCAGTACTTC.

This clonotype was seen at least ten times. The gene calls are TRBV6-5 and TRBJ2-5; 8 bases agree with TRBD1. The germline gives CDR1 MNHEY, CDR2 SVGAGI. The CDR3 totals 15 residues. The V and J ends lost 0 bases and 8 bases, in that order; junction bases with no gene match: 8. DNA for the CDR3: TGTGCCAGCAGTTACTCGACAGGGGTCCGGGAAACCCAGTACTTC. It specifies CASSYSTGVRETQYF.

This clonotype turned up a few times. The chain employs TRBV6-1 and TRBJ2-1; D is possibly TRBD2 (5 bases). The CDR3 spans 15 residues. Trimming took 0 bases from V and 3 from J, leaving 9 bases between them. CDR1 and CDR2 (germline): MNHNS, SASEGT. The CDR3 loop reads CASSEAGVYYNEQFF. The CDR3 DNA follows: TGTGCCAGCAGTGAAGCCGGGGTCTACTACAATGAGCAGTTCTTC.

This clonotype was seen many times. This sequence joins TRBV12-3 or TRBV12-4 and TRBJ2-7, with D unresolved. This CDR3 is 15 amino acids long. The V end lost 10 bases, the J end lost 2 bases, and 21 bases lay between the germline ends. The CDR3 DNA is TGTGCCACCCTACCACCCTTAGGCCCCCCCTACGAGCAGTACTTC. Protein product: CATLPPLGPPYEQYF.

This clonotype was seen repeatedly, ten times or more. V and J are TRBV12-3 or TRBV12-4 and TRBJ1-4; D gene ambiguous. The CDR3 is 14 amino acids. Trimming cost V 6 bases and J 8 bases, with 16 bases left between them. The CDR3 DNA reads as TGTGCCAGCAGCGCAAGGGTTCGGGGAGAAAAACTGTTTTTT. Translation gives CASSARVRGEKLFF.

This clonotype was seen only a few times. V and J are TRBV30 and TRBJ2-2; the D is unclear. The CDR3 is 12 residues long. The V end was cut by 4 bases, the J end by 8 bases, with 11 bases between. Germline V CDR1 and CDR2: GTSNPN, SVGIG (reference sequence). CDR3 sequence (DNA): TGTGCCTGGACACCTAACCGTGGGGAGCTGTTTTTT. It specifies CAWTPNRGELFF.

V and J are TRBV9 and TRBJ2-1, with TRBD2 identical over 14 bases. The V gene end was trimmed by 3 bases and the J gene end by 5 bases; junction bases not matched to a gene: 7. This CDR3 has 17 residues. The V gene's germline CDR1 is SGDLS and CDR2 YYNGEE. The CDR3 DNA reads TGTGCCAGCAGCGGAGATAAGGGACTAGCGGGGGACAATGAGCAGTTCTTC. Translating it yields CASSGDKGLAGDNEQFF.

The rearrangement links TRBV25-1 to TRBJ2-7, with D perhaps matching TRBD1 (5 bases). The CDR3 spans 14 residues. Germline V lookup: CDR1 MGHDK, CDR2 SYGVNS. Trimming removed 4 bases from V and 3 bases from J, with 13 bases in between. CDR3 sequence reads: CASSAYPGIYEQYF. The CDR3 DNA sequence: TGTGCCAGCAGTGCCTACCCAGGGATCTACGAGCAGTACTTC.

This clonotype has at least ten counts. The chain couples TRBV5-1 to TRBJ2-1; no clear D gene. The CDR3 runs to 12 residues. CDR1 is SGHRS and CDR2 is YFSETQ in the germline V gene. Trimming removed 1 base at V and 9 bases at J, with 8 bases between. The CDR3 coding sequence is TGCGCCAGCAGCTTGCCCCCGCGTGAGCAGTTCTTC. Encoded protein: CASSLPPREQFF. Full variable domain (outside the CDR3, taken from reference TRBV5-1 and TRBJ2-1): KAGVTQTPRYLIKTRGQQVTLSCSPISGHRSVSWYQQTPGQGLQFLFEYFSETQRNKGNFPGRFSGRQFSNSRSEMNVSTLELGDSALYLCASSLPPREQFFGPGTRLTVL.

The chain joins TRBV11-2 to TRBJ2-2; 13 bases align to TRBD2. Germline V gene lookup returns CDR1 SGHAT and CDR2 FQNNGV. The CDR3 contains 19 residues. V trimming: 5 bases; J trimming: 6 bases; junction bases outside the gene matches: 15. This CDR3 is CASSPGLAGAPPFAGELFF. The CDR3, as DNA: TGTGCCAGCAGCCCCGGACTAGCGGGGGCCCCCCCTTTCGCCGGGGAGCTGTTTTTT.

This chain links TRBV9 with TRBJ1-2; 8 bases agree with TRBD1. Germline V gives CDR1 SGDLS, CDR2 YYNGEE. The CDR3 spans 14 residues. V lost 4 bases and J lost 4; bases outside the gene matches: 6. CDR3 nucleotide sequence: TGTGCCAGCAGCACAGGACAGGGTGCCTATGGCTACACCTTC. Protein product: CASSTGQGAYGYTF.

Remarks on this clonotype: This may be a read error: a much more frequent sequence differs by one nucleotide. The chain employs TRBV7-2 and TRBJ2-3; D is perhaps TRBD1 or TRBD2 (6 bases each). V was trimmed by 1 base and J by 8 bases, leaving 10 bases between them. The CDR3 has 13 residues. CDR1 and CDR2 from the germline V gene are SGHTA and FQGNSA. CDR3 sequence reads: CASSLEGGGTQYF. The CDR3 DNA follows: TGTGCCAGCAGCTTAGAGGGGGGTGGTACGCAGTATTTT.

The chain recombines TRBV20-1 with TRBJ2-1, with 9 bases identical to TRBD2. CDR3 length: 15 amino acids. Per germline, CDR1 DFQATT and CDR2 SNEGSKA (reference sequence). After removal of 4 bases from V and 4 bases from J, the junction contained 8 bases not matched to a gene. This CDR3 is CSAIPRGGLYNEQFF. The CDR3 DNA reads as TGCAGTGCTATTCCGCGGGGGGGGTTATACAATGAGCAGTTCTTC.

The chain couples TRBV30 to TRBJ2-3, with TRBD2 matching over 8 bases. Germline V gives CDR1 GTSNPN, CDR2 SVGIG (reference sequence). The CDR3 is made up of 15 amino acids. The junction had 9 bases not matched to a gene; V was cut back by 1 base and J by 6 bases. The CDR3 region has the DNA TGTGCCTGGAGTGAAGGAGCGGGAGTCTGGGATACGCAGTATTTT. It yields the protein CAWSEGAGVWDTQYF.

This clonotype has at least ten counts. The chain links TRBV6-2 or TRBV6-3 to TRBJ2-3, with 8 bases matching TRBD2. V shed 8 bases, J shed 10 bases, and the junction held 11 bases outside the gene matches. CDR3 size: 13 residues. Germline loops: CDR1 MNHEY, CDR2 SVGEGT. CDR3 region: CASRAGALDSQYF. CDR3 in DNA: TGTGCCAGCCGAGCGGGGGCACTTGATTCGCAGTATTTT.

The V call is TRBV5-5, the J call TRBJ2-1, with D unclear. There are 13 residues in the CDR3. CDR1 is SGHKS and CDR2 is YYEKEE in the germline V gene (reference sequence). The germline V and J ends were trimmed by 8 bases and 6 bases, with 15 bases remaining between them. The CDR3 DNA sequence: TGTGCCAGGGGCCCTGGGGAAACCAATGAGCAGTTCTTC. Encoded protein: CARGPGETNEQFF.

This chain connects TRBV7-9 to TRBJ1-2; 8 nucleotides align to TRBD1. The CDR3 spans 12 residues. From germline, CDR1 is SEHNR and CDR2 FQNEAQ (reference sequence). J gave up 7 bases and V 4 bases, and 2 bases lay outside the gene matches. The CDR3 bases are TGTGCCAGCAGCTGGGACAGGTCTGGCTACACCTTC. Protein product: CASSWDRSGYTF.

This clonotype was detected only a few times. CDR3 sequence reads: CASSVAMDTQYF. In nucleotides, the CDR3 is TGTGCCAGCAGCGTAGCGATGGATACGCAGTATTTT. The chain uses TRBV9 and TRBJ2-3; D gene ambiguous. V shed 0 bases and J shed 6 bases, with 5 bases lying between them. Germline assignment: CDR1 SGDLS and CDR2 YYNGEE. The CDR3 is 12 residues long.

This clonotype was counted many times. This chain connects TRBV5-1 to TRBJ2-3; 10 positions agree with TRBD2. Per germline, CDR1 SGHRS and CDR2 YFSETQ. With 3 bases clipped from V and 4 bases from J, the junction kept 5 bases outside the gene matches. The CDR3 is 15 residues long. CDR3 sequence (DNA): TGCGCCAGCAGCTGGGGGACTAGCGAATCAGATACGCAGTATTTT. This codes for CASSWGTSESDTQYF. The full variable domain, completed using reference TRBV5-1 and TRBJ2-3, is KAGVTQTPRYLIKTRGQQVTLSCSPISGHRSVSWYQQTPGQGLQFLFEYFSETQRNKGNFPGRFSGRQFSNSRSEMNVSTLELGDSALYLCASSWGTSESDTQYFGPGTRLTVL.

There are a few counts of this clonotype. This chain joins TRBV20-1 and TRBJ2-5, with 9 bases fitting TRBD1. Trimming removed 0 bases from V and 2 bases from J; junction bases left unmatched: 4. Germline V gene data show CDR1 as DFQATT and CDR2 as SNEGSKA (reference sequence). The CDR3 is 15 amino acids. CDR3 protein: CSARDGGTGQETQYF. The DNA of the CDR3 is TGCAGTGCTAGAGATGGGGGGACAGGGCAAGAGACCCAGTACTTC.

This clonotype occurred many times. J is TRBJ1-2 and V is TRBV12-3 or TRBV12-4; D not resolved. V lost 5 bases and J lost 4, with 8 bases in between. CDR3 length: 12 residues. The CDR3 coding sequence is TGTGCCAGCAGTATAGGGTTCTATGGCTACACCTTC. Its protein product is CASSIGFYGYTF.

Concerning this clonotype: This may be a read error, as it is one base from a much larger clone. The chain uses TRBV2 and TRBJ2-1; TRBD2 matches 13 bases. The CDR3 is made up of 19 amino acids. From germline, CDR1 is SNHLY and CDR2 FYNNEI. The CDR3 sequence is CASSDGGLAGDPPWNEKFF. The CDR3 DNA sequence: TGTGCCAGCAGTGATGGTGGACTAGCGGGAGATCCCCCTTGGAATGAGAAGTTCTTC.

There are many counts of this clonotype. The rearrangement links TRBV6-2 or TRBV6-3 to TRBJ1-2; tentative D call: TRBD1 (6 bases). The V end was cut by 0 bases, the J end by 3 bases, with 11 bases between. Germline-derived CDR1 and CDR2 are MNHEY and SVGEGT. The CDR3 runs to 15 residues. The CDR3 region is CASSYSAGVDYGYTF. CDR3 DNA: TGTGCCAGCAGTTACTCAGCAGGGGTCGACTATGGCTACACCTTC.

The rearrangement joins TRBV14 to TRBJ1-6, with a possible D match to TRBD1 (6 bases). CDR1 and CDR2 from the germline V gene are SGHDN and FVKESK. The CDR3 is 15 amino acids. The ends were cut back, 0 bases at V and 4 bases at J, with 7 bases in the middle. The CDR3 sequence: CASSQEGTYNSPLHF. The CDR3 DNA follows: TGTGCCAGCAGCCAAGAGGGGACATATAATTCACCCCTCCACTTT.

This clonotype was counted only a few times. The chain recombines TRBV11-1 with TRBJ2-7, with a weak D call TRBD2 (6 bases). Germline V CDR1 and CDR2: SGHAT, FQDESV (reference sequence). Trimming removed 0 bases from V and 5 bases from J, with 23 bases in between. The CDR3 spans 18 residues. The CDR3 sequence is CASSLAGGVAGDPHEQYF. The CDR3 DNA reads as TGTGCCAGCAGCTTAGCCGGGGGTGTGGCGGGTGATCCCCACGAGCAGTACTTC.